Listed below are T cell receptor beta chains from one sample, sequenced in a study of T cells in Graves' hyperthyroidism and ophthalmopathy. TCRdb processed the multiplex PCR reads anew with MiXCR; each CDR3 protein has one entry. The sample has 550,000 to 650,000 distinct CDR3 sequences; approximately 13% are singletons. Specimen: blood. These receptor sequences come from a woman between 25 and 40 years old with Graves' hyperthyroidism that later progressed to Graves' ophthalmopathy. Each CDR3 is given with its conserved first and last residue. The D gene is left open where the match is weak. Clone size appears in some rows only: once, few, many, or a class for an expanded clone.

CDR3 length	V gene	clone size	D gene	J gene	CDR3 DNA	CDR3 protein
15	TRBV6-2/TRBV6-3	many	TRBD1	TRBJ1-2	TGTGCCAGCAGAGAGACGGGACAGACACTTTATGGCTACACCTTC	CASRETGQTLYGYTF
15	TRBV2	NA	TRBD2	TRBJ2-3	TGTGCCAGCAGTGAACTAGCGGTCTTCGCAGATACGCAGTATTTT	CASSELAVFADTQYF
13	TRBV18	NA	NA	TRBJ2-7	TGTGCCAGCTCACCCTGGGGGGTTGACGAGCAGTACTTC	CASSPWGVDEQYF
19	TRBV11-3	many	TRBD1	TRBJ2-6	TGTGCCAGCAGCTCCTGGACAGGGGAGGGAACTGCGGGGGCCAACGTCCTGACTTTC	CASSSWTGEGTAGANVLTF
13	TRBV9	many	NA	TRBJ2-1	TGTGCCAGCAGCGTAGCCATGGAACCTGAGCAGTTCTTC	CASSVAMEPEQFF
16	TRBV7-9	many	NA	TRBJ2-1	TGTGCCAGCAGCGGGGGAGGCAGTAGCTCCTACAATGAGCAGTTCTTC	CASSGGGSSSYNEQFF
12	TRBV6-1	NA	NA	TRBJ1-4	TGTGCCGGCAGGGCAACTAATGAAAAACTGTTTTTT	CAGRATNEKLFF
13	TRBV20-1	NA	TRBD2	TRBJ2-1	TGCAGTGCACCGACTAGCGGGAACAATGAGCAGTTCTTC	CSAPTSGNNEQFF
14	TRBV18	many	TRBD1	TRBJ1-2	TGTGCCAGCTCCCCAGGGACAGATTTCTATGGCTACACCTTC	CASSPGTDFYGYTF
17	TRBV28	many	TRBD1	TRBJ2-6	TGTGCCAGCAGTTTCCTGAGGGGGCAGGGTGGGGCCAACGTCCTGACTTTC	CASSFLRGQGGANVLTF
12	TRBV6-1	NA	NA	TRBJ2-3	TGTGCCAGCGCGTTCCGGTCCGATACGCAGTATTTT	CASAFRSDTQYF
14	TRBV12-3/TRBV12-4	few	NA	TRBJ2-3	TGTGCCAGCAGTGGTTCGGGGAACACAGATACGCAGTATTTT	CASSGSGNTDTQYF
16	TRBV19	many	TRBD1	TRBJ1-1	TGTGCCAGTAGTATTTTAGGACAGGACCAAAACACTGAAGCTTTCTTT	CASSILGQDQNTEAFF
13	TRBV7-8	few	TRBD2	TRBJ2-7	TGTGCCAGCAGCTTCACTAGCGGGAACGAGCAGTACTTC	CASSFTSGNEQYF
16	TRBV18	NA	NA	TRBJ2-1	TGTGCCACTTCGGCCAGCGGCCCTAGCTCCTACAATGAGCAGTTCTTC	CATSASGPSSYNEQFF
14	TRBV10-3	few	NA	TRBJ1-4	TGTGCCATCAGCGCGGGACGGACTAATGAAAAACTGTTTTTT	CAISAGRTNEKLFF
16	TRBV6-2/TRBV6-3	many	TRBD2	TRBJ2-1	TGTGCCAGCAGACTCACACTAGCGGGAACCTACAATGAGCAGTTCTTC	CASRLTLAGTYNEQFF
15	TRBV12-5	many	NA	TRBJ2-2	TGTGCTAGTGGTTCGCACACGACAGCTACCGGGGAGCTGTTTTTT	CASGSHTTATGELFF
14	TRBV20-1	NA	NA	TRBJ2-3	TGCAGTGCTTGGGAGGCGGGTGGAGCAGATACGCAGTATTTT	CSAWEAGGADTQYF
16	TRBV5-4	NA	NA	TRBJ1-1	TGTGCCAGCAGCTTGGGGGGGCGGAGGTGGAACACTGAAGCTTTCTTT	CASSLGGRRWNTEAFF
13	TRBV12-3/TRBV12-4	many	NA	TRBJ1-1	TGTGCCAGTCACAGGGTTGTGGGCACTGAAGCTTTCTTT	CASHRVVGTEAFF
13	TRBV5-1	many	NA	TRBJ2-7	TGCGCCAGCAGATGGGCTAGCGACTACGAGCAGTACTTC	CASRWASDYEQYF
14	TRBV20-1	few	TRBD2	TRBJ2-1	TGCAGTGCTAGGACCGGGACTAACTTCAATGAGCAGTTCTTC	CSARTGTNFNEQFF
16	TRBV20-1	many	TRBD1	TRBJ2-5	TGCAGTGCTAGGGCGGGGGACAGGGTAGATCAAGAGACCCAGTACTTC	CSARAGDRVDQETQYF
15	TRBV3-1	many	NA	TRBJ1-2	TGTGCCAGCAGCCAAAGGTTACAGGGTAGCTATGGCTACACCTTC	CASSQRLQGSYGYTF
14	TRBV9	NA	NA	TRBJ1-3	TGTGCCAGCAGCGTAGGGTTGCAGGGGAACACCATATATTTT	CASSVGLQGNTIYF